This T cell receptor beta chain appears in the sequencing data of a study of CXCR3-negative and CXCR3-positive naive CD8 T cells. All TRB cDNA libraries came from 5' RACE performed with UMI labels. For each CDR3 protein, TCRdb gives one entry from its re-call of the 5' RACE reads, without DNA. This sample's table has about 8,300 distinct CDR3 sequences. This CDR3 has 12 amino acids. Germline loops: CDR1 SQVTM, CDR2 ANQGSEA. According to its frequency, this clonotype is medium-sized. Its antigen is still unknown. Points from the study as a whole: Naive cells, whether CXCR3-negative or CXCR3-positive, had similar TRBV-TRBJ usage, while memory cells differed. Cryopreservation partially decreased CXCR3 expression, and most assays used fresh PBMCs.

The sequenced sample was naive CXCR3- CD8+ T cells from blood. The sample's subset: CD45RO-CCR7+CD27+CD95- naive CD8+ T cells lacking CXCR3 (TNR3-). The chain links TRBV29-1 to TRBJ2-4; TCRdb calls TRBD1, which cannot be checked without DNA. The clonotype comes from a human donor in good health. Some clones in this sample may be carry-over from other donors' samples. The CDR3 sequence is CSVRTGENIQYF.